Shown below are 13 T cell receptor beta chains from a single sample sequenced in a study of OX40 agonist ivuxolimab in advanced cancers. TCRdb keeps only in-frame clones here, not all; method: immunoSEQ multiplex PCR. This sample has roughly 86,000 clones, with about 89% found just once. The sample in question was CD4+ or CD8+ T cells sorted from blood, obtained in a trial of the OX40 agonist ivuxolimab. The receptors derive from an adult with an advanced solid tumor such as melanoma, head and neck, liver or kidney cancer.

V is TRBV5-4 and J is TRBJ1-2, with D maybe TRBD1 (5 bases). Germline CDR1 is SGHNT and CDR2 is YYREEE (reference sequence). This CDR3 spans 16 amino acids. Deletions cut 1 base from V and 7 bases from J, with 20 bases between. CDR3 residues: CASSLFSGQGGGGYTF. CDR3 nucleotide sequence: TGTGCCAGCAGCTTGTTCTCGGGGCAGGGCGGGGGTGGCTACACCTTC.

The rearrangement links TRBV10-3 to TRBJ2-1; 8 bases line up with TRBD1. Germline-derived CDR1 and CDR2 are ENHRY and SYGVKD. After removal of 0 bases from V and 5 bases from J, the junction contained 3 bases not matched to a gene. The CDR3 is 15 residues long. The CDR3 is CAISESGTGNNEQFF. In DNA form, the CDR3 reads TGTGCCATCAGTGAGTCGGGGACAGGTAACAATGAGCAGTTCTTC.

This clone has only a few counts. V gene TRBV4-2 combines with J gene TRBJ2-1, with 7 bases lining up with TRBD2. The CDR3 contains 16 residues. V dropped 0 bases and J dropped 4; count of bases not matched to a gene: 6. Germline CDR1 reads LGHNA; CDR2 reads YNFKEQ. The CDR3 sequence: CASSQEWGRVYNEQFF. DNA for the CDR3: TGTGCCAGCAGCCAAGAATGGGGGAGGGTTTACAATGAGCAGTTCTTC.

The chain employs TRBV4-2 and TRBJ1-1, with D unclear. Trimming cost V 4 bases and J 1 base, with 7 bases left between them. There are 13 residues in the CDR3. The germline CDR1 and CDR2 sequences are LGHNA and YNFKEQ. CDR3 bases: TGTGCCAGCAGCCCTCAGGCGAACACTGAAGCTTTCTTT. Translated, it gives CASSPQANTEAFF.

The chain carries TRBV6-1 and TRBJ2-1; D is unclear. This CDR3 is 16 amino acids long. From germline, CDR1 is MNHNS and CDR2 SASEGT. V was shortened by 0 bases and J by 8 bases, with 17 bases between the two germline ends. The CDR3 nucleotides are TGTGCCAGCAGTGAAGCCCCAGGTTGGGTCCGCGATGAGCAGTTCTTC. Translating it yields CASSEAPGWVRDEQFF.

In its sample, this clone was seen once. The J gene is TRBJ1-5, the V gene TRBV23-1; no definite D call. Being an ORF, TRBV23-1 has a function that is uncertain. The CDR3 runs to 13 residues. The ends were cut back, 8 bases at V and 6 bases at J, with 14 bases in the middle. CDR3 amino acids: CASGSKGVQPQHF. In nucleotides, the CDR3 is TGCGCCAGCGGAAGCAAGGGCGTTCAGCCCCAGCATTTT.

V gene TRBV6-5 combines with J gene TRBJ1-1; the D is unclear. V was shortened by 7 bases and J by 3 bases, with 6 bases between the two germline ends. CDR1 and CDR2 from the germline V gene are MNHEY and SVGAGI. The CDR3 has 11 residues. CDR3: CASKRDTEAFF. CDR3 DNA: TGTGCCAGCAAGAGGGACACTGAAGCTTTCTTT.

CDR3 loop: CASTPDPRDYGYTF. In DNA, the CDR3 is TGTGCCAGCACCCCGGACCCTAGGGACTATGGCTACACCTTC. The chain is built from TRBV7-9 and TRBJ1-2; D gene uncertain. CDR3 size: 14 residues. From germline, CDR1 is SEHNR and CDR2 FQNEAQ (reference sequence). Trimming took 7 bases from V and 3 from J, leaving 15 bases between them. Full variable domain (rest looked up from reference TRBV7-9 and TRBJ1-2): DTGVSQNPRHKITKRGQNVTFRCDPISEHNRLYWYRQTLGQGPEFLTYFQNEAQLEKSRLLSDRFSAERPKGSFSTLEIQRTEQGDSAMYLCASTPDPRDYGYTFGSGTRLTVV.

The chain employs TRBV6-5 and TRBJ2-5; 9 positions agree with TRBD1. J gave up 6 bases and V 0 bases, and 8 bases lay outside the gene matches. Germline CDR1 is MNHEY and CDR2 is SVGAGI. This CDR3 spans 16 amino acids. CDR3: CASSYSTGQGKKTQYF. CDR3 DNA: TGTGCCAGCAGTTACTCGACCGGACAGGGGAAAAAGACCCAGTACTTC.

The chain couples TRBV12-2 to TRBJ2-3; the table names TRBD2, a call not compared with the DNA. TRBV12-2 is marked as a pseudogene. The CDR3 has 13 residues. The CDR3 here is CASRLEQEDTQYF. CDR3 bases: TGTGCAAGTCGCTTAGAGCAAGAAGATACGCAGTATTTT.

The chain uses TRBV6-1 and TRBJ1-2; perhaps TRBD1 as D (6 bases). Per the germline V gene, CDR1 is MNHNS and CDR2 is SASEGT. The CDR3 runs 14 residues. Trimming shortened V by 6 bases and J by 3 bases, and 14 bases separated the two germline ends. CDR3 sequence: CASRRAGADYGYTF. As DNA, the CDR3 is TGTGCCAGCAGGCGCGCAGGGGCGGACTATGGCTACACCTTC.

The chain has TRBV11-3 and TRBJ2-5, with a weak D call TRBD1 (6 bases). This CDR3 contains 15 residues. V shed 5 bases and J shed 3 bases, with 16 bases lying between them. Per the germline V gene, CDR1 is SGHNT and CDR2 is YENEEA. The CDR3 sequence is CASSAIAGQKETQYF. CDR3 nucleotide sequence: TGTGCCAGCAGCGCTATCGCTGGACAGAAAGAGACCCAGTACTTC. Together with reference TRBV11-3 and TRBJ2-5, the CDR3 gives the full variable domain: EAGVVQSPRYKIIEKKQPVAFWCNPISGHNTLYWYLQNLGQGPELLIRYENEEAVDDSQLPKDRFSAERLKGVDSTLKIQPAELGDSAVYLCASSAIAGQKETQYFGPGTRLLVL.

CDR3 region: CASSIRLAGGPGNEQFF. CDR3 bases: TGTGCCAGTAGTATAAGACTAGCGGGAGGGCCGGGCAATGAGCAGTTCTTC. The chain links TRBV19 to TRBJ2-1; 14 bases are shared with TRBD2. Unmatched junction bases numbered 6, after V lost 2 bases and J lost 6 bases. The CDR3 runs to 17 residues. Germline lookup yields CDR1 LNHDA and CDR2 SQIVND (reference sequence).